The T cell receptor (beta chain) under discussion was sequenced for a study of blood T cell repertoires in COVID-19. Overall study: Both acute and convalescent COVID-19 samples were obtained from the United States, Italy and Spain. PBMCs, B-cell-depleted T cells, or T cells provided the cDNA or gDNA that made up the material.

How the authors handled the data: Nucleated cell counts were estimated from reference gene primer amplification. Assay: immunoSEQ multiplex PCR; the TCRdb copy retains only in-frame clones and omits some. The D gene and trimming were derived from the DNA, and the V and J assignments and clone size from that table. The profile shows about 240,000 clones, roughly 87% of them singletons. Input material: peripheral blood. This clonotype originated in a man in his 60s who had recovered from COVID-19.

The CDR3 protein is CASSLSGSNYGYTF. CDR3 nucleotides: TGCGCCAGCAGCTTGAGCGGCTCAAACTATGGCTACACCTTC. The chain carries TRBV5-1 and TRBJ1-2; no clear D gene. This CDR3 contains 14 residues. The germline CDR1 and CDR2 sequences are SGHRS and YFSETQ. V was trimmed by 1 base and J by 2 bases, leaving 9 bases between them.